Given below is one TCR beta chain in context. Its specificity is unknown. Sequencing used immunoSEQ multiplex PCR; TCRdb keeps in-frame clones, though not all of them. This sample has tens of thousands of clones, with 90% to 95% found just once. This entry comes from a study of Tregs in tolerant kidney transplant recipients. Points from the study as a whole: Findings come from small patient numbers and require larger validation.

V lost 6 bases to trimming and J lost 8 bases; unmatched junction nucleotides: 8. The CDR3 consists of 13 residues. Germline V gene lookup returns CDR1 GTSNPN and CDR2 SVGIG (reference sequence). Mixed chimerism was transient after nonmyeloablative marrow transplants from related graft donors. CD4+CD25+CD127- Tregs, CD4+CD25- non-Tregs, CD4 and CD8 cells were sorted. This specimen consisted of CD4+ T cells from blood (PBMCs), obtained 24 months after the transplant. J is TRBJ1-4 and V is TRBV30; TRBD1 agrees at 8 bases. This TCR was recovered from a human patient who received a combined kidney and bone marrow transplant. These T cells may partly come from the graft donor. CDR3 loop: CACLANRGEKLFF. As DNA, the CDR3 is TGTGCCTGTCTTGCGAACAGGGGGGAAAAACTGTTTTTT.